This note documents a single TCR beta chain sequence. Its cognate antigen is unknown. The sample is drawn from a study of beta chain features in type 1 diabetes. Investigators reverse transcribed all isolated RNA, so they sequenced expressed TCRB transcripts. Produced via immunoSEQ multiplex PCR; TCRdb's table is partial and in-frame only. This table holds about 620,000 clones, around 15% found once. Study findings and constraints: A PCR bias possibly favoring shorter templates would apply equally to patients and controls. Type 1 diabetes patients had fewer VDJ junction insertions and more deletions.

The length of the CDR3 is 16 residues. J lost 1 base, V lost 0 bases, and 4 bases had no gene match. Germline V gives CDR1 SGHRS, CDR2 YFSETQ. The V gene is TRBV5-1, the J gene TRBJ2-3, with TRBD1 identical over 8 bases. This clonotype was obtained from a man aged 18 to 30 in good health. Sequencing was carried out using naive CD4+ T cells from blood. DNA for the CDR3: TGCGCCAGCAGCTTGGCGGACAGGGTGGGCACAGATACGCAGTATTTT. Amino acid sequence: CASSLADRVGTDTQYF.